The 20 T cell receptor beta chains below all came from one sample that was sequenced in a study of cytomegalovirus exposure and HLA in healthy donors. Both 60 Vbeta primers and 13 Jbeta primers went into the PCR. Clones were read by immunoSEQ multiplex PCR, and TCRdb kept only the in-frame ones, dropping some. This sample carries about 120,000 clones, approximately 81% of them seen once, and the ten largest clones take about 3.8%. Source material: PBMCs. The receptors stem from a woman aged 30 to 39 in good health and CMV-seronegative.

The chain joins TRBV27 to TRBJ2-3; D possibly corresponds to TRBD1 (6 bases). Germline CDR1 and CDR2: MNHEY and SMNVEV (reference sequence). Trimming cost V 8 bases and J 2 bases, with 17 bases left between them. The CDR3 sequence is 15 residues long. CDR3 sequence: CASAGGRRNTDTQYF. DNA of the CDR3: TGTGCCAGCGCTGGGGGCAGGAGGAACACAGATACGCAGTATTTT.

This clone was counted a few times. The rearrangement uses TRBV2 and TRBJ2-7, with 9 bases matching TRBD1. V shed 3 bases, J shed 6 bases, and the junction held 9 bases outside the gene matches. This CDR3 is built from 15 residues. Per germline, CDR1 SNHLY and CDR2 FYNNEI. CDR3 in DNA: TGTGCCAGCAGTGATGTTGGACAGGGGCATCCCGAGCAGTACTTC. It yields the protein CASSDVGQGHPEQYF.

The chain has TRBV5-1 and TRBJ2-7; 9 bases fit TRBD2. V shed 0 bases, J shed 7 bases, and the junction held 17 bases outside the gene matches. The V gene's germline CDR1 is SGHRS and CDR2 YFSETQ. CDR3 length: 18 residues. CDR3 protein: CASSLGLAATYSTREQYF. The DNA of the CDR3 is TGCGCCAGCAGCTTGGGACTAGCGGCCACTTACTCTACGCGGGAGCAGTACTTC.

The chain links TRBV19 to TRBJ1-2, with 7 bases aligning to TRBD1. V was clipped by 7 bases and J by 8 bases; unmatched bases: 4. This CDR3 contains 11 residues. Germline CDR1 and CDR2: LNHDA and SQIVND (reference sequence). The CDR3 coding sequence is TGTGCCAGTACAGGGGGAGGCGGCTACACCTTC. It translates to CASTGGGGYTF.

This chain connects TRBV6-5 to TRBJ1-1, with 7 bases that match TRBD1. The trim removed 4 bases at V and 2 bases at J, leaving 4 bases unmatched. This CDR3 spans 14 amino acids. Germline CDR1 reads MNHEY; CDR2 reads SVGAGI. This CDR3 is CASSFRDRNTEAFF. The CDR3 DNA is TGTGCCAGCAGTTTCCGGGACAGAAACACTGAAGCTTTCTTT.

The chain employs TRBV7-3 and TRBJ2-3, with D maybe TRBD1 (6 bases). There are 15 residues in the CDR3. V was pared by 5 bases and J by 2 bases, with 14 bases between. Looked up from germline, CDR1 is SGHTA and CDR2 is FQGTGA. The CDR3 region is CASSLGHSNTDTQYF. As DNA, the CDR3 is TGTGCCAGCAGCCTGGGACACTCAAACACAGATACGCAGTATTTT. The complete variable domain, with remaining parts taken from reference TRBV7-3 and TRBJ2-3, reads GAGVSQTPSNKVTEKGKYVELRCDPISGHTALYWYRQSLGQGPEFLIYFQGTGAADDSGLPNDRFFAVRPEGSVSTLKIQRTERGDSAVYLCASSLGHSNTDTQYFGPGTRLTVL.

This clone was observed once. This sample also contains other DNA sequences that code for the same CDR3. The chain carries TRBV2 and TRBJ1-1; no clear D gene. With 8 bases removed from V and 8 bases from J, the gap between germline ends came to 15 bases. This CDR3 region has 12 residues. CDR1 and CDR2 from the germline V gene are SNHLY and FYNNEI. DNA of the CDR3: TGTGCCAGCCTCCCGGTTTCCAGGGAAGCTTTCTTT. Translation gives CASLPVSREAFF.

This rearrangement joins TRBV5-1 to TRBJ1-1, with 9 bases fitting TRBD1. The germline CDR1 and CDR2 sequences are SGHRS and YFSETQ. V trimming: 5 bases; J trimming: 5 bases; junction bases outside the gene matches: 10. The CDR3 loop spans 15 amino acids. In DNA form, the CDR3 reads TGCGCCAGCAGGCGAACCGGGACAGGGAGAACTGAAGCTTTCTTT. Translated, it gives CASRRTGTGRTEAFF.

The chain combines TRBV29-1 with TRBJ2-1, with 8 bases identical to TRBD2. The V and J ends lost 6 bases and 7 bases, in that order; junction bases with no gene match: 11. Per germline, CDR1 SQVTM and CDR2 ANQGSEA. The CDR3 has 14 residues. The CDR3 protein is CSVAVAGIQNEQFF. The CDR3 DNA is TGCAGCGTGGCCGTAGCGGGAATACAGAATGAGCAGTTCTTC.

The chain employs TRBV10-2 and TRBJ2-5; D unresolved. Germline values: CDR1 WSHSY, CDR2 SAAADI. The V end was cut by 9 bases, the J end by 2 bases, with 13 bases between. This CDR3 is 13 amino acids long. The CDR3 loop reads CASRGQQQETQYF. CDR3 nucleotide sequence: TGCGCCAGTCGTGGGCAGCAGCAAGAGACCCAGTACTTC.

The rearrangement uses TRBV9 and TRBJ2-3; 10 bases are a match to TRBD2. The CDR3 loop spans 16 amino acids. CDR1 SGDLS and CDR2 YYNGEE come from the germline V gene. The V and J ends lost 4 bases and 0 bases, in that order; junction bases with no gene match: 5. The CDR3 DNA reads as TGTGCCAGCAGCATTCGGACTAGCGGTAGCACAGATACGCAGTATTTT. It yields the protein CASSIRTSGSTDTQYF. The variable domain in full, with the rest retrieved from reference TRBV9 and TRBJ2-3, is DSGVTQTPKHLITATGQRVTLRCSPRSGDLSVYWYQQSLDQGLQFLIQYYNGEERAKGNILERFSAQQFPDLHSELNLSSLELGDSALYFCASSIRTSGSTDTQYFGPGTRLTVL.

This chain uses TRBV13 with TRBJ2-1, with 7 positions matching TRBD2. Trimming at V came to 1 base and at J to 4 bases, leaving 13 bases not matched to a gene. The CDR3 sequence is 18 residues long. Germline V CDR1 and CDR2: PRHDT, FYEKMQ (reference sequence). The CDR3 is CASSLAPRLAEIYNEQFF. The DNA of the CDR3 is TGTGCCAGCAGCTTAGCTCCCCGCCTAGCGGAGATTTACAATGAGCAGTTCTTC.

J is TRBJ2-2 and V is TRBV30; 10 bases line up with TRBD2. The CDR3 consists of 15 residues. V shed 0 bases, J shed 6 bases, and the junction held 4 bases outside the gene matches. CDR1 is GTSNPN, CDR2 SVGIG, per germline (reference sequence). DNA for the CDR3: TGTGCCTGGAGTGTAGCTAGCGGGAGATCCGGGGAGCTGTTTTTT. Translated, it gives CAWSVASGRSGELFF.

The V and J genes are TRBV6-5 and TRBJ2-1, with 11 bases identical to TRBD2. The CDR3 sequence is 15 residues long. Germline V lookup: CDR1 MNHEY, CDR2 SVGAGI. With 6 bases clipped from V and 7 bases from J, the junction kept 8 bases outside the gene matches. The CDR3 nucleotides read TGTGCCAGCAGCTATACTAGCGGGAGTTTTAATGAGCAGTTCTTC. Translated, it gives CASSYTSGSFNEQFF.

This clone occurred once. CDR3 protein: CAWSPGLEGYEQYF. The CDR3 DNA reads TGTGCCTGGAGCCCCGGACTAGAGGGCTACGAGCAGTACTTC. The V call is TRBV30, the J call TRBJ2-5, with 7 bases that match TRBD2. The J call is doubtful: the DNA matches TRBJ2-7 better. This CDR3 has 14 residues. The germline V gene has CDR1 GTSNPN and CDR2 SVGIG (reference sequence).

This chain connects TRBV7-9 to TRBJ2-2, with D tentatively TRBD1 (6 bases). With 5 bases removed from V and 0 bases from J, the gap between germline ends came to 10 bases. CDR3 size: 15 residues. CDR1 is SEHNR and CDR2 is FQNEAQ in the germline V gene (reference sequence). The CDR3 region has the DNA TGTGCCAGCAGCGGACAGCCGGCGAACACCGGGGAGCTGTTTTTT. Residues: CASSGQPANTGELFF.

The genes are TRBV19 and TRBJ2-5, with 11 bases identical to TRBD2. In germline, CDR1 is LNHDA, CDR2 SQIVND (reference sequence). This CDR3 region has 15 residues. V shed 4 bases and J 3 bases; nucleotides not matched to a gene: 4. The CDR3 here is CASSKGSGREETQYF. The CDR3 nucleotides read TGTGCCAGTAGTAAGGGTAGCGGGAGGGAAGAGACCCAGTACTTC.

The CDR3 region has the DNA TGTGCCATCAGTGATCCCTCGGGCAGGGGAATGGGCAATCAGCCCCAGCATTTT. Translating it yields CAISDPSGRGMGNQPQHF. V usage is TRBV10-3 and J usage is TRBJ1-5, with D possibly matching TRBD1 (6 bases). Germline lookup yields CDR1 ENHRY and CDR2 SYGVKD. Between the trimmed V and J ends, which lost 3 bases and 2 bases, there was a span of 20 bases. CDR3 length: 18 amino acids.

The count of this clone is one. This chain connects TRBV11-3 to TRBJ2-1, with 10 bases aligning to TRBD2. The V segment lost 8 bases and the J segment 3 bases; nucleotides outside the gene matches: 7. The CDR3 extends over 15 amino acids. CDR1 is SGHNT, CDR2 YENEEA, per germline. The chain's CDR3 is CASGPGLADYNEQFF. The DNA of the CDR3 is TGTGCCAGCGGCCCAGGACTAGCGGACTACAATGAGCAGTTCTTC.

The chain joins TRBV19 to TRBJ1-6, with TRBD1 identical over 10 bases. The V segment lost 9 bases and the J segment 9 bases; nucleotides outside the gene matches: 5. CDR3 length equals 13 residues. Germline-derived CDR1 and CDR2 are LNHDA and SQIVND (reference sequence). CDR3 nucleotide sequence: TGTGCCAGCCGGGACAGGGGCGGTTCACCCCTCCACTTT. This encodes CASRDRGGSPLHF. The full variable domain, completed using reference TRBV19 and TRBJ1-6, is DGGITQSPKYLFRKEGQNVTLSCEQNLNHDAMYWYRQDPGQGLRLIYYSQIVNDFQKGDIAEGYSVSREKKESFPLTVTSAQKNPTAFYLCASRDRGGSPLHFGNGTRLTVT.